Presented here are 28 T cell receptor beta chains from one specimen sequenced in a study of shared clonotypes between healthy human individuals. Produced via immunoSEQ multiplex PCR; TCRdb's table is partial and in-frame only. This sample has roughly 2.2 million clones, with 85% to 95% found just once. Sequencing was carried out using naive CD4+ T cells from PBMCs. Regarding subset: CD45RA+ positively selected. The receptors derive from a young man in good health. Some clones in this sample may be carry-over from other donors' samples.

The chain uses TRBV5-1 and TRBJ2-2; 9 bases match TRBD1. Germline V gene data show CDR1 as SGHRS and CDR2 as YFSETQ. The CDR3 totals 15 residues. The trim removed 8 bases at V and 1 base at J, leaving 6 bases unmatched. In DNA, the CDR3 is TGCGCCAGTCTACAGGGGGCTGAGAACACCGGGGAGCTGTTTTTT. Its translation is CASLQGAENTGELFF. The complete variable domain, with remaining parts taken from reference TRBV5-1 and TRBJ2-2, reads KAGVTQTPRYLIKTRGQQVTLSCSPISGHRSVSWYQQTPGQGLQFLFEYFSETQRNKGNFPGRFSGRQFSNSRSEMNVSTLELGDSALYLCASLQGAENTGELFFGEGSRLTVL.

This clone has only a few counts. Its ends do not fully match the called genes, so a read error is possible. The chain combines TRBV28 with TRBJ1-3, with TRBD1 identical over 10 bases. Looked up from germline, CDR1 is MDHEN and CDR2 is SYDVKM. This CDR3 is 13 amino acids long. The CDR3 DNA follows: TGTGCCAGCAGTGCCGGGACAGGGGTTTCGGCCCATTTT. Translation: CASSAGTGVSAHF.

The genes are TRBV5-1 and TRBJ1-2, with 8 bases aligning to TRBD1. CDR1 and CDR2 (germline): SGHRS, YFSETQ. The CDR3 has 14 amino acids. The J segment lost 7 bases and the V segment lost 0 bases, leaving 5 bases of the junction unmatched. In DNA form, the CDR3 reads TGCGCCAGCAGCTTGGGCTCAGGGGGCTCTGGCTACACCTTC. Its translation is CASSLGSGGSGYTF.

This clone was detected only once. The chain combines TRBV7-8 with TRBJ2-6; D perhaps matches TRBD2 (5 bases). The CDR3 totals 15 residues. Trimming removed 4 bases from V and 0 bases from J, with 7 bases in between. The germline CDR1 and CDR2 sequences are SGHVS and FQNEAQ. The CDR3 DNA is TGTGCCAGCAGCTACGCGGGCTCTGGGGCCAACGTCCTGACTTTC. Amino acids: CASSYAGSGANVLTF.

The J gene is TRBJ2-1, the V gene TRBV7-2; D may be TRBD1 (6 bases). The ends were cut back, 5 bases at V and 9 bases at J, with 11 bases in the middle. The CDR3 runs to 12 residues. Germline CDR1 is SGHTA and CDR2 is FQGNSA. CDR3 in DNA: TGTGCCAGCAGCCGCTTAGGGGGTGAGCAGTTCTTC. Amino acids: CASSRLGGEQFF.

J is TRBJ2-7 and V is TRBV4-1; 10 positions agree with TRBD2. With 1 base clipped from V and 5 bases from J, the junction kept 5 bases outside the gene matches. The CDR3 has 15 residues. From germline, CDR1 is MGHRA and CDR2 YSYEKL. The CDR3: CASSQVAGGLDEQYF. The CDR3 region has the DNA TGCGCCAGCAGCCAAGTAGCGGGAGGTCTAGACGAGCAGTACTTC.

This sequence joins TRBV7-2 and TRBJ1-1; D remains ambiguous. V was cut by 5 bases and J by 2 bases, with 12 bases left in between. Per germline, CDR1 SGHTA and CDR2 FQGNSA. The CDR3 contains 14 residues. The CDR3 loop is CASSKWTANTEAFF. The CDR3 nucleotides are TGTGCCAGCAGCAAATGGACGGCTAACACTGAAGCTTTCTTT.

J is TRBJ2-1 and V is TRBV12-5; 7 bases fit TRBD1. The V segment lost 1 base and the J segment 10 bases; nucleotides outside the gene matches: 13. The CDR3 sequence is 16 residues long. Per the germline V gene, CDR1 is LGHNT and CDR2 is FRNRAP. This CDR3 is CASGLGYQKRGHEQFF. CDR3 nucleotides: TGTGCTAGTGGTTTGGGGTACCAAAAAAGGGGGCACGAGCAGTTCTTC.

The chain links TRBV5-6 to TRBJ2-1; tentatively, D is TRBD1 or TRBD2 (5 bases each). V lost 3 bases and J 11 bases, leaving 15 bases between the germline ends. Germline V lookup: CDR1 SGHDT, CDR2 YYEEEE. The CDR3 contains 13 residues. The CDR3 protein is CASSSSGATKQFF. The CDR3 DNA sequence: TGTGCCAGCAGCTCGTCTGGGGCGACTAAGCAGTTCTTC.

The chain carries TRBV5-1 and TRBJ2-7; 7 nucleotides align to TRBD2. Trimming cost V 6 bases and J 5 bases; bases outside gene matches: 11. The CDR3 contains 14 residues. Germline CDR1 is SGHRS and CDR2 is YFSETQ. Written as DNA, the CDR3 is TGCGCCAGCATCCCGGGCGGGAGACAAGACGAGCAGTACTTC. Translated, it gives CASIPGGRQDEQYF.

DNA for the CDR3: TGCGCCAGCAGCCCCCAGAGAGGGACGGAAGAGACCCAGTACTTC. Protein product: CASSPQRGTEETQYF. This chain uses TRBV5-1 with TRBJ2-5; D tentatively reads TRBD1 or TRBD2 (5 bases each). Deletions cut 4 bases from V and 3 bases from J, with 16 bases between. CDR1 is SGHRS, CDR2 YFSETQ, per germline. The CDR3 is 15 residues long.

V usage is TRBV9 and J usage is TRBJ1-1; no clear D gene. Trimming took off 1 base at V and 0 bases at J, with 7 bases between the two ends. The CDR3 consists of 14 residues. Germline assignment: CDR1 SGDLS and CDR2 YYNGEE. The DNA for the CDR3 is TGTGCCAGCAGCGTACGATCCCTGAACACTGAAGCTTTCTTT. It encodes CASSVRSLNTEAFF.

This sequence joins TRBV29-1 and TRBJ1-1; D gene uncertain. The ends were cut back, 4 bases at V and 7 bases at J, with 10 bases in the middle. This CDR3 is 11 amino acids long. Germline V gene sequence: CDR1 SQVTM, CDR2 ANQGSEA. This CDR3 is CSVGGPGEAFF. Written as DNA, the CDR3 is TGCAGCGTTGGTGGGCCGGGTGAAGCTTTCTTT.

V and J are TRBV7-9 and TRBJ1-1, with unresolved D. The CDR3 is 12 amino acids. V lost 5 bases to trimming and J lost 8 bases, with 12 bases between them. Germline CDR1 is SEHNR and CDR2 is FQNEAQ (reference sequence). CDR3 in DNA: TGTGCCAGCAGCCCAGACGGGGTGGAAGCTTTCTTT. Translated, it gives CASSPDGVEAFF.

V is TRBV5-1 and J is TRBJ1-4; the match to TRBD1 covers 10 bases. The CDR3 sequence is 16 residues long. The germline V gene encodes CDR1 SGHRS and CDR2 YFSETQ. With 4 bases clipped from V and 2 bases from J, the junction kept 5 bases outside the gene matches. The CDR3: CASSAGQGNTNEKLFF. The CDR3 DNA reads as TGCGCCAGCAGCGCGGGACAGGGGAACACTAATGAAAAACTGTTTTTT.

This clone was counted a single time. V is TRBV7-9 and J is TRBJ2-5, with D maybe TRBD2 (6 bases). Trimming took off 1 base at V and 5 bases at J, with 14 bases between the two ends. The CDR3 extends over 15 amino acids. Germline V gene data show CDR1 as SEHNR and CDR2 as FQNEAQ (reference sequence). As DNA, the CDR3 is TGTGCCAGCAGCTTAGTTAGCGGATGGGGGGAGACCCAGTACTTC. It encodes CASSLVSGWGETQYF.

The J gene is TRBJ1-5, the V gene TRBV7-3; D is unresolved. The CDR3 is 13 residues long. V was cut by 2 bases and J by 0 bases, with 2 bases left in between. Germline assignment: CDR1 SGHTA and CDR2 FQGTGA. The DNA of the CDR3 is TGTGCCAGCAGCTTACTTAGCAATCAGCCCCAGCATTTT. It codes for CASSLLSNQPQHF. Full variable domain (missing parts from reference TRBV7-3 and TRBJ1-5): GAGVSQTPSNKVTEKGKYVELRCDPISGHTALYWYRQSLGQGPEFLIYFQGTGAADDSGLPNDRFFAVRPEGSVSTLKIQRTERGDSAVYLCASSLLSNQPQHFGDGTRLSIL.

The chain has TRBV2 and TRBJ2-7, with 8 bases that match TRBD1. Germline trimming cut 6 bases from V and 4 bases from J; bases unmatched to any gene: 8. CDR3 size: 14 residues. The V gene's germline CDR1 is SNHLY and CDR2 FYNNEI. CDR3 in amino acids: CASRNRDRQYEQYF. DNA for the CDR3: TGTGCCAGCAGAAACCGGGACAGGCAATACGAGCAGTACTTC.

CDR3 loop: CAIRGEAGETQYF. The CDR3 coding sequence is TGTGCCATCAGAGGCGAGGCTGGCGAGACCCAGTACTTC. The chain links TRBV10-3 to TRBJ2-5; D is uncertain. CDR3 length: 13 amino acids. Trimming left V 6 bases short and J 5 bases short, with 13 bases between. Germline CDR1 reads ENHRY; CDR2 reads SYGVKD.

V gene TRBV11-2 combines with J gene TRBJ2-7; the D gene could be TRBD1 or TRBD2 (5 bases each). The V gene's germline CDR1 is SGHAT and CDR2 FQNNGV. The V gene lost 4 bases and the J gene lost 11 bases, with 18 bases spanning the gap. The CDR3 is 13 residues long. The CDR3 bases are TGTGCCAGCAGCTCGCCGGGACCCCTAGGGGAGTACTTC. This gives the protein CASSSPGPLGEYF. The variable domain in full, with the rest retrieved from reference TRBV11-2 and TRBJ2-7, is EAGVAQSPRYKIIEKRQSVAFWCNPISGHATLYWYQQILGQGPKLLIQFQNNGVVDDSQLPKDRFSAERLKGVDSTLKIQPAKLEDSAVYLCASSSPGPLGEYFGPGTRLTVT.

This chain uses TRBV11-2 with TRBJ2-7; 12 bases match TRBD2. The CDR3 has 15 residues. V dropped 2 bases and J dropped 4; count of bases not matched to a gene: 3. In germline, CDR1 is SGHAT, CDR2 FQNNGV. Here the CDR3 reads CASSLRLAGGYEQYF. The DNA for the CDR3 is TGTGCCAGCAGCTTAAGGCTAGCGGGAGGGTACGAGCAGTACTTC.

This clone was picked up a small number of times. In DNA form, the CDR3 reads TGTGCCAGCATTACAGAGCTGAACACTGAAGCTTTCTTT. Translating it yields CASITELNTEAFF. The chain joins TRBV2 to TRBJ1-1; D is undetermined. V was pared by 7 bases and J by 0 bases, with 9 bases between. Per the germline V gene, CDR1 is SNHLY and CDR2 is FYNNEI. The CDR3 sequence is 13 residues long. The complete variable domain, with remaining parts taken from reference TRBV2 and TRBJ1-1, reads EPEVTQTPSHQVTQMGQEVILRCVPISNHLYFYWYRQILGQKVEFLVSFYNNEISEKSEIFDDQFSVERPDGSNFTLKIRSTKLEDSAMYFCASITELNTEAFFGQGTRLTVV.

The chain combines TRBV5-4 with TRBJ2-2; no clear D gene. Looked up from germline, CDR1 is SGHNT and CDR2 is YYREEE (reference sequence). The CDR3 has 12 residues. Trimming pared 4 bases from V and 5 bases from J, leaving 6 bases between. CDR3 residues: CASSQTTGELFF. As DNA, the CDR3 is TGTGCCAGCAGCCAGACTACCGGGGAGCTGTTTTTT.

The CDR3 bases are TGCGCCAGCAGCTTAACAGGGTCTGACTATGGCTACACCTTC. Its protein product is CASSLTGSDYGYTF. The chain couples TRBV5-1 to TRBJ1-2; D is perhaps TRBD1 (6 bases). From germline, CDR1 is SGHRS and CDR2 YFSETQ. The CDR3 contains 14 residues. Trimming removed 2 bases at V and 3 bases at J, with 11 bases between.

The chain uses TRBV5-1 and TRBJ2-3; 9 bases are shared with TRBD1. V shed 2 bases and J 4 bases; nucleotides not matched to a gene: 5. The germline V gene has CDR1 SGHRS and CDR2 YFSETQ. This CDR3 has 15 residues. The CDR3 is CASSFSGQGSDTQYF. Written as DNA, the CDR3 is TGCGCCAGCAGCTTCTCCGGACAGGGGTCAGATACGCAGTATTTT.

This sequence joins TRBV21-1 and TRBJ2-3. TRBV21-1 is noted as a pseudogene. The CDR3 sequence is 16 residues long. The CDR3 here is CASSKDRKPSTDTQYF. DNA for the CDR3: TGTGCCAGCAGCAAAGACCGTAAACCTAGCACAGATACGCAGTATTTT.

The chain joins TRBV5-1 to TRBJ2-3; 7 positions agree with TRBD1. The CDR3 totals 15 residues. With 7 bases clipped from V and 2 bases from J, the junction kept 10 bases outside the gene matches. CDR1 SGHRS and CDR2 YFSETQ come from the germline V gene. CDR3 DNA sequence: TGCGCCAGCGCCACTACAGGGGCCTCCACAGATACGCAGTATTTT. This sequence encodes CASATTGASTDTQYF.

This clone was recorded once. CDR3 DNA sequence: TGTGCCAGCAGTAGAGACCCTACGGACTATGGCTACACCTTC. It codes for CASSRDPTDYGYTF. The chain recombines TRBV28 with TRBJ1-2; D remains ambiguous. The CDR3 spans 14 residues. The V end was cut by 5 bases, the J end by 3 bases, with 13 bases between. Germline V gene data show CDR1 as MDHEN and CDR2 as SYDVKM.